This TCR beta chain came from a study of cytomegalovirus exposure and HLA in healthy donors. Details on this clone: Its antigen is undetermined. Its ends do not fully match the called genes, so a read error is possible.

Study-wide findings and caveats: About 87% or about 30% of the time was how often most TCR beta V segments were productive, according to an earlier analysis. As a later analysis showed, a missense DCLRE1C variant was linked to trimming of TCR beta V- and J-genes.

The CDR3 is made up of 14 amino acids. CDR1 and CDR2 from the germline V gene are MNHEY and SMNVEV (reference sequence). Primers: 60 Vbeta forward and 13 Jbeta reverse. Sequencing used immunoSEQ multiplex PCR; TCRdb keeps in-frame clones, though not all of them. This sample has about 130,000 clones, with around 75% found just once. Despite likely unrecorded immune exposures, the donors were nominally healthy at the time of sampling. The sequence came from a woman between 45 and 65 years old in good health and CMV-seronegative. The sequencing sample was made of PBMCs. V usage is TRBV27 and J usage is TRBJ2-1; 10 bases map to TRBD2. The CDR3 sequence: CASSLPTSGLDLIF. CDR3 DNA: TGTGCCAGCAGTTTACCGACTAGCGGGCTAGACCTGATCTTC.